Listed below are T cell receptor beta chains from one sample, sequenced in a study of immune heterogeneity within non-small cell lung tumors. Each CDR3 protein gets one entry after TCRdb re-called the multiplex PCR reads with MiXCR. This table holds around 15,000 distinct CDR3 sequences, 25% to 35% found once. Sequenced sample: lung tumor tissue. These receptor sequences come from a man aged 35 to 55 with non-small cell lung cancer. Each CDR3 is given with its conserved first and last residue. D genes are given only for firm matches. Expanded clones are given a class, and other clones once, few, many or no size at all.

TRBJ1-1 few TRBV7-6 TRBD1 CASSRRDSINTEAFF TGTGCCAGCAGCCGGCGGGACAGCATAAACACTGAAGCTTTCTTT
TRBJ1-5 medium-sized TRBV12-3/TRBV12-4 NA CASSVRGNRQPQHF TGTGCCAGCAGCGTTAGAGGTAATCGTCAGCCCCAGCATTTT
TRBJ2-7 medium-sized TRBV4-1 TRBD1 CASSHGTGVDEQYF TGCGCCAGCAGCCACGGGACAGGGGTCGACGAGCAGTACTTC
TRBJ2-1 few TRBV6-5 TRBD2 CASSYSAGGSNEQFF TGTGCCAGCAGTTACTCAGCGGGAGGGAGCAATGAGCAGTTCTTC
TRBJ2-2 few TRBV4-3 TRBD1 CASSRDRASGELFF TGCGCCAGCAGCCGGGACAGGGCGTCCGGGGAGCTGTTTTTT
TRBJ2-2 NA TRBV7-3 NA CASSFPRGYGTGELFF TGTGCCAGCAGTTTCCCACGGGGATACGGCACCGGGGAGCTGTTTTTT
TRBJ2-7 medium-sized TRBV28 TRBD1 CASRHLPGQGSYEQYF TGTGCCAGCAGGCACCTCCCGGGACAGGGGTCCTACGAGCAGTACTTC
TRBJ2-1 once TRBV5-6 NA CASSLGGISYNEQFF TGTGCCAGCAGCTTGGGGGGAATCTCCTACAATGAGCAGTTCTTC
TRBJ2-2 NA TRBV6-1 TRBD1 CASSYWAGGTGELFF TGTGCCAGCAGTTACTGGGCAGGGGGCACCGGGGAGCTGTTTTTT
TRBJ1-6 NA TRBV5-4 TRBD1 CASSRGTANSPLHF TGTGCCAGCAGCAGAGGGACAGCTAATTCACCCCTCCACTTT
TRBJ2-1 few TRBV4-1 NA CASSQVSSRARYNEQFF TGCGCCAGCAGCCAAGTGTCCTCAAGGGCGCGCTACAATGAGCAGTTCTTC
TRBJ2-7 medium-sized TRBV6-1 NA CASSPIGTQGEQYF TGTGCCAGCAGTCCCATCGGGACTCAGGGGGAGCAGTACTTC
TRBJ2-2 NA TRBV5-8 NA CASSALGGVDTGELFF TGTGCCAGCAGCGCTCTAGGGGGAGTGGATACCGGGGAGCTGTTTTTT
TRBJ1-2 many TRBV6-6 TRBD1 CASSYSEGAEGYTF TGTGCCAGCAGTTACTCTGAGGGGGCGGAGGGCTACACCTTC
TRBJ1-2 medium-sized TRBV19 NA CASSPQGTHGYTF TGTGCCAGTAGTCCTCAGGGGACTCATGGCTACACCTTC
TRBJ2-2 NA TRBV18 TRBD1 CASSQTRDRGAGELFF TGTGCCAGCTCACAGACCCGGGACAGGGGCGCCGGGGAGCTGTTTTTT
TRBJ2-3 few TRBV30 TRBD2 CAWRQGPLAGYTDTQYF TGTGCCTGGCGACAAGGCCCACTAGCGGGATACACAGATACGCAGTATTTT
TRBJ2-7 few TRBV11-3 TRBD2 CASSLGVFRLAGELSTRHEQYF TGTGCCAGCAGCTTAGGTGTGTTTAGACTAGCGGGAGAACTGTCTACTCGTCACGAGCAGTACTTC
TRBJ2-1 NA TRBV6-4 TRBD2 CASSAASGRADEQFF TGTGCCAGCAGTGCGGCTAGCGGGAGGGCCGATGAGCAGTTCTTC
TRBJ1-5 many TRBV18 TRBD1 CASSPGQGVYSNQPQHF TGTGCCAGCTCACCCGGACAGGGCGTTTATAGCAATCAGCCCCAGCATTTT
TRBJ1-2 few TRBV4-3 TRBD1 CASSQDNAGGYGYTF TGCGCCAGCAGCCAAGATAATGCAGGGGGTTATGGCTACACCTTC
TRBJ2-1 many TRBV20-1 TRBD2 CSAKTSGRSWNEQFF TGCAGTGCTAAGACTAGCGGGAGGTCATGGAATGAGCAGTTCTTC
TRBJ2-3 few TRBV9 NA CASSVTSTRGDTQYF TGTGCCAGCAGCGTAACCTCGACCAGGGGAGATACGCAGTATTTT
TRBJ1-2 many TRBV2 NA CASSGGGNVGYTF TGTGCCAGCAGTGGGGGGGGTAATGTTGGCTACACCTTC
TRBJ2-1 few TRBV12-3/TRBV12-4 TRBD1 CASSLRQGDEQFF TGTGCCAGCAGTTTGCGACAGGGGGATGAGCAGTTCTTC
TRBJ2-1 NA TRBV6-1 NA CASSPGDAYNEQFF TGTGCCAGCAGTCCTGGGGACGCGTACAATGAGCAGTTCTTC
TRBJ1-3 few TRBV7-8 NA CAVDGGGRRNTIYF TGTGCCGTGGATGGAGGGGGGCGCAGAAACACCATATATTTT
TRBJ2-1 few TRBV5-1 TRBD2 CASSLGTTGYNEQFF TGCGCCAGCAGCTTAGGGACTACCGGGTACAATGAGCAGTTCTTC
TRBJ2-3 many TRBV11-3 TRBD2 CASSPWEGGRTDTQYF TGTGCCAGCAGTCCGTGGGAGGGAGGACGGACAGATACGCAGTATTTT